This TCR beta chain was documented in a study of blood T cell repertoires in COVID-19. On the study more broadly: Italy, Spain and the United States were the sources of the convalescent and acute COVID-19 samples. From T cells, B-cell-depleted T cells, or PBMCs came the material, which was cDNA or gDNA.

Germline V gene lookup returns CDR1 SGHRS and CDR2 YFSETQ. V was trimmed by 6 bases and J by 8 bases, leaving 20 bases between them. The CDR3 length is 15 residues. Original analysis: Reference gene primer amplification gave estimated nucleated cell counts. Using immunoSEQ multiplex PCR, the repertoire was profiled, and TCRdb retains in-frame clones only, with some absent. The V and J calls and clone size were taken over from that table, and D and trimming were inferred from the DNA. The sample shows around 130,000 clones, roughly 90% of them seen only once. This receptor was identified in a man aged 70 or older with active COVID-19. The gene calls are TRBV5-1 and TRBJ1-4, with D perhaps TRBD1 (5 bases). Sequencing was performed on peripheral blood. CDR3 in amino acids: CASTPAGGEREKLFF. As DNA, the CDR3 is TGCGCCAGCACCCCAGCAGGAGGGGAGAGGGAAAAACTGTTTTTT.